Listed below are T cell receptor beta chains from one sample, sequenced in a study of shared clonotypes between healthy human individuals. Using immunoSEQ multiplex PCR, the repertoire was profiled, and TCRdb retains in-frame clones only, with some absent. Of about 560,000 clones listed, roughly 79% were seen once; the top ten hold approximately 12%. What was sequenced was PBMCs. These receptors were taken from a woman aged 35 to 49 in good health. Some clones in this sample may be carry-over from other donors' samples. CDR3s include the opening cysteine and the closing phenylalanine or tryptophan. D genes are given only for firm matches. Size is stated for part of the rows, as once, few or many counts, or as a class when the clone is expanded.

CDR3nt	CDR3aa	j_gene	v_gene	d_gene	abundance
TGTGCCAGCAGCTTGGATGGGACAATGGGGGACACTGAAGCTTTCTTT	CASSLDGTMGDTEAFF	TRBJ1-1	TRBV5-4	-	-
TGTGCCAGCAGCTTAGGGGGACAGGGGGGATTGTACTTC	CASSLGGQGGLYF	TRBJ2-5	TRBV11-2	TRBD1	-
TGCGCCAGCAGCCAAGATTTGGCCAGCGGGGGGGAGACCCAGTACTTC	CASSQDLASGGETQYF	TRBJ2-5	TRBV4-3	TRBD2	-
TGTGCCAGCAGCTTAGGGACAGGGTCTACTAAATTCTCCTACGAGCAGTACTTC	CASSLGTGSTKFSYEQYF	TRBJ2-7	TRBV5-6	TRBD1	-
TGCAGCGTTGCCAGGGGGCCCGAGCAGTACTTC	CSVARGPEQYF	TRBJ2-7	TRBV29-1	TRBD1	-
TGCGCCAGCAGCTTGGCTCTAGCGGTACACGAGCAGTACTTC	CASSLALAVHEQYF	TRBJ2-7	TRBV5-1	TRBD2	-
TGTGCCAGTAGTACCCTCTACAGGGGGGCCAAAAACATTCAGTACTTC	CASSTLYRGAKNIQYF	TRBJ2-4	TRBV19	TRBD1	-
TGTGCCACCAGCAGAGCCGGGGAGGGTCAGCCCCAGCATTTT	CATSRAGEGQPQHF	TRBJ1-5	TRBV15	-	-
TGTGCCAGTAGTACCCCACGCCCACAGTTCATGAACACTGAAGCTTTCTTT	CASSTPRPQFMNTEAFF	TRBJ1-1	TRBV19	-	-
TGTGCCAGCAGCTTAAGTCCTAGCGGGGAATACGAGCAGTACTTC	CASSLSPSGEYEQYF	TRBJ2-7	TRBV7-9	TRBD2	-
TGTGCCTGGAGTCAGGGAGGGAATTCACCCCTCCACTTT	CAWSQGGNSPLHF	TRBJ1-6	TRBV30	-	-
TGCGCCAGCAGCTTGAAGTGGGATGAGCAGTTCTTC	CASSLKWDEQFF	TRBJ2-1	TRBV5-1	-	-
TGTGCCAGCTCCGATAGGGCGGGATTCTCCTACGAGCAGTACTTC	CASSDRAGFSYEQYF	TRBJ2-7	TRBV7-8	-	-
TGTGCCAGCAGCCCCTGGGGGGCCCAAGAGACCCAGTACTTC	CASSPWGAQETQYF	TRBJ2-5	TRBV7-2	-	-
TGTGCCAGCAGCCACAATGCGATGGGGACAACCGATTTCTTT	CASSHNAMGTTDFF	TRBJ1-1	TRBV14	-	once
TGTGCCAGCAGCTCCCCTACCGGACAGGGGCTCACCACCGGGGAGCTGTTTTTT	CASSSPTGQGLTTGELFF	TRBJ2-2	TRBV7-8	TRBD1	-
TGTGCCAGCAGCTTAGTTGGAGGGGAGAGCTATGGCTACACCTTC	CASSLVGGESYGYTF	TRBJ1-2	TRBV7-8	-	few
TGTGCCAGCAGCCAGGACTATAGGGGAGACACAGATACGCAGTATTTT	CASSQDYRGDTDTQYF	TRBJ2-3	TRBV4-2	-	once
TGTGCCAGCTCCCGTGATCCGAACACTGAAGCTTTCTTT	CASSRDPNTEAFF	TRBJ1-1	TRBV18	-	-
TGTGCCAGCAGTGACAGAGCCTCTGGGGCCAACGTCCCGACTTTC	CASSDRASGANVPTF	TRBJ2-6	TRBV6-1	-	-
TGCGCCAGCAGCCGCAGCATAATTCAAGCGGGAGGCACAGATACGCAGTATTTT	CASSRSIIQAGGTDTQYF	TRBJ2-3	TRBV5-1	TRBD2	-
TGCGCCAGCAGCCAAGGTGGGGGCAGGGGTAATGAAAAACTGTTTTTT	CASSQGGGRGNEKLFF	TRBJ1-4	TRBV4-3	-	few
TGTGCCAGCAGCATAGAGGCCAGATACGAGCAGTACTTC	CASSIEARYEQYF	TRBJ2-7	TRBV7-8	-	-
TGTGCCAGCACGCGGACACGTACTAACTATGGCTACACCTTC	CASTRTRTNYGYTF	TRBJ1-2	TRBV5-4	-	-
TGTGCCAGCAGCTTATTACGGGCCAATTTTGAGCAGTACTTC	CASSLLRANFEQYF	TRBJ2-7	TRBV11-2	-	-
TGTGCCTGGAGTGTAGACAGTGTGACTGAAGCTTTCTTT	CAWSVDSVTEAFF	TRBJ1-1	TRBV30	-	-
TGTGCCAGCAGCAAAGGGGAGGGAGTGGACTACGAGCAGTACTTC	CASSKGEGVDYEQYF	TRBJ2-7	TRBV21-1	-	few
TGTGCCAGCAGCTTGGGAGCAGAGACCCTCCGGGAGACCCAGTACTTC	CASSLGAETLRETQYF	TRBJ2-5	TRBV7-9	-	-
TGCGCCAGCAGCTTGTTTCCTAGCGGGAGTGTCGACGAGCAGTACTTC	CASSLFPSGSVDEQYF	TRBJ2-7	TRBV5-1	TRBD2	-
TGTGCCAGTAAAAGCCGTGAGAGGGGATACAATGAAAAACTGTTTTTT	CASKSRERGYNEKLFF	TRBJ1-4	TRBV19	-	-
TGTGCCAGCAGTTCACACCCGGGCGGGCTGTTTTTT	CASSSHPGGLFF	TRBJ2-2	TRBV28	-	-
TGTGCCAGCAGTTTAGGGACTAGCATCGGGGAGCTGTTTTTT	CASSLGTSIGELFF	TRBJ2-2	TRBV28	TRBD2	-
TGTGCCAGTAGGGGGACAGCAACTAATGAAAAACTGTTTTTT	CASRGTATNEKLFF	TRBJ1-4	TRBV19	TRBD1	-
TGTGCCAGAAGCTTGGTTTTGAGAGACCTAACAGGGATATTTTATGGCTACACCTTC	CARSLVLRDLTGIFYGYTF	TRBJ1-2	TRBV5-3	-	-
TGTGCCACCAGCAGAGATTTGCAGGGGACCTACACCTTC	CATSRDLQGTYTF	TRBJ1-2	TRBV15	-	-
TGTGCCAGCAGCTTGTTATCGGGAGTTAGCGAGCAGTACTTC	CASSLLSGVSEQYF	TRBJ2-7	TRBV7-9	-	-
TGCAGCGGAGGGACAGACCAAGAGACCCAGTACTTC	CSGGTDQETQYF	TRBJ2-5	TRBV29-1	TRBD1	-
TGTGCCAGCAGCGTTTCCGGGAGTTATAATGAGCAGTTCTTC	CASSVSGSYNEQFF	TRBJ2-1	TRBV9	-	-
TGTGCCAGCAGCTTAGACAGGGGGTCGGGCTATGGCTACACCTTC	CASSLDRGSGYGYTF	TRBJ1-2	TRBV7-2	TRBD1	-
TGTGCCAGCAGCTTAGGTAGCGGGAACACCGGGGAGCTGTTTTTT	CASSLGSGNTGELFF	TRBJ2-2	TRBV11-3	-	-
TGCGCCAGCAGCGGCGGGGGTTATAACACCGGGGAGCTGTTTTTT	CASSGGGYNTGELFF	TRBJ2-2	TRBV5-1	TRBD2	once
TGTGCCAGTAGTACCGGGACTAGCGGGAGGGCAGATACGCAGTATTTT	CASSTGTSGRADTQYF	TRBJ2-3	TRBV19	TRBD2	-
TGCGCCAGCAGTGAGTCCGATGCAGGGAGAGAGACCCAGTACTTC	CASSESDAGRETQYF	TRBJ2-5	TRBV10-2	-	-
TGTGCCAGCAGTGAAGAAAAGGGGGCGGGCAATCAGCCCCAGCATTTT	CASSEEKGAGNQPQHF	TRBJ1-5	TRBV6-1	TRBD1	once
TGCGCCACCAAATCTTGGACAGGGTCCTACGAGCAGTACTTC	CATKSWTGSYEQYF	TRBJ2-7	TRBV5-1	TRBD1	-
TGTGCCAGCAGCTTGGCCAGGCGCGGGAGTATCGACGAGCAGTACTTC	CASSLARRGSIDEQYF	TRBJ2-7	TRBV5-6	TRBD2	-
TGTGCCAGCAGTCCGGGACAGGGGAACTATGGCTACACCTTC	CASSPGQGNYGYTF	TRBJ1-2	TRBV2	TRBD1	few
TGCGCCAGCAGCGGGACTAGCGGAGTCAGCACAGATACGCAGTATTTT	CASSGTSGVSTDTQYF	TRBJ2-3	TRBV5-1	TRBD2	-